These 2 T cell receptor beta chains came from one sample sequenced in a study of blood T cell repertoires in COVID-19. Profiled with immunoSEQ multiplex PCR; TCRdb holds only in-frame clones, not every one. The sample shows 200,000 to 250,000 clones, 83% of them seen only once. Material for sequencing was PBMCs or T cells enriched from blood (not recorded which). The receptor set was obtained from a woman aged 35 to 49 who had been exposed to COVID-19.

CDR3 amino acids: CASSPAQIQGRANVLTF. CDR3 in DNA: TGTGCCAGCAGCCCCGCCCAAATACAGGGCAGGGCCAACGTCCTGACTTTC. The rearrangement uses TRBV9 and TRBJ2-6; D might be TRBD1 (6 bases). Germline V CDR1 and CDR2: SGDLS, YYNGEE. The V end lost 4 bases, the J end lost 5 bases, and 19 bases lay between the germline ends. This CDR3 spans 17 amino acids.

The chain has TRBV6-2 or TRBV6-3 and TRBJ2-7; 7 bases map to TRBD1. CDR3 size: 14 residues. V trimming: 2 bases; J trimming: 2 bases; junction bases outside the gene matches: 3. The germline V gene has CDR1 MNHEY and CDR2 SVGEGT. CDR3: CASSYLQGPYEQYF. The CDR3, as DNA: TGTGCCAGCAGTTACCTACAGGGGCCCTACGAGCAGTACTTC.